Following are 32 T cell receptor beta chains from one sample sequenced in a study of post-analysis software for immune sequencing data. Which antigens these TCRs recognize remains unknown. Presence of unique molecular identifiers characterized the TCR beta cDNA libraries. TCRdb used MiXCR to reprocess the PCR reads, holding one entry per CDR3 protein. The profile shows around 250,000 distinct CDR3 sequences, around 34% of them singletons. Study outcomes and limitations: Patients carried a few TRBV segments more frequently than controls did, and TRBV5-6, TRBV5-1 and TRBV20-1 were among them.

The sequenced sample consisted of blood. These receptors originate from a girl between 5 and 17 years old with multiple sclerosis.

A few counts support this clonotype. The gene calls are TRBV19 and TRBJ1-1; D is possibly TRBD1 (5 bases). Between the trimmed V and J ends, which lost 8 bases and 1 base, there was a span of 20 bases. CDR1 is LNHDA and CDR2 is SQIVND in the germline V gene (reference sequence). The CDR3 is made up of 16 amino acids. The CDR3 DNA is TGTGCCAGTTGGTCGGGGCCTACTAACCGGAACACTGAAGCTTTCTTT. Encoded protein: CASWSGPTNRNTEAFF.

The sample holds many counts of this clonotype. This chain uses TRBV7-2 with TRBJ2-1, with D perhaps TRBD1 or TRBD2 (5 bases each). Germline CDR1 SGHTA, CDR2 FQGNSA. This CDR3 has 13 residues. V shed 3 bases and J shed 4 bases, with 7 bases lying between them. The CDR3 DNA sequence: TGTGCCAGCAGCTTGGGGACGTACAATGAGCAGTTCTTC. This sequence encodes CASSLGTYNEQFF. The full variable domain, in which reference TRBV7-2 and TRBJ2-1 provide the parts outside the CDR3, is GAGVSQSPSNKVTEKGKDVELRCDPISGHTALYWYRQSLGQGLEFLIYFQGNSAPDKSGLPSDRFSAERTGGSVSTLTIQRTQQEDSAVYLCASSLGTYNEQFFGPGTRLTVL.

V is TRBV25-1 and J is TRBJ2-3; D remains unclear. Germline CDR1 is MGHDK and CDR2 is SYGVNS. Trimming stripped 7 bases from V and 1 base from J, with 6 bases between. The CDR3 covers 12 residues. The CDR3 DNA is TGTGCCAGCAACAGCCGCACAGATACGCAGTATTTT. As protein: CASNSRTDTQYF.

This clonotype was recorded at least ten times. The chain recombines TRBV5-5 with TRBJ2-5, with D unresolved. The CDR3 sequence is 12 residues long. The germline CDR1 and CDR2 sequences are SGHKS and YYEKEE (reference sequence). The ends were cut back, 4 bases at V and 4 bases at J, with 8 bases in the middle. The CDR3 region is CASSLNAETQYF. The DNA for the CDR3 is TGTGCCAGCAGCCTAAATGCAGAGACCCAGTACTTC. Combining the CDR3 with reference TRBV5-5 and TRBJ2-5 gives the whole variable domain DAGVTQSPTHLIKTRGQQVTLRCSPISGHKSVSWYQQVLGQGPQFIFQYYEKEERGRGNFPDRFSARQFPNYSSELNVNALLLGDSALYLCASSLNAETQYFGPGTRLLVL.

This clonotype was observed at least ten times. The CDR3 DNA is TGTGCCACCAGTGAGCTAGCGGACCCTAACAATGAGCAGTTCTTC. Protein: CATSELADPNNEQFF. The chain uses TRBV24-1 and TRBJ2-1; 7 bases match TRBD2. The CDR3 has 15 residues. Trimming cost V 4 bases and J 5 bases; bases outside gene matches: 7. Germline V CDR1 and CDR2: KGHDR, SFDVKD.

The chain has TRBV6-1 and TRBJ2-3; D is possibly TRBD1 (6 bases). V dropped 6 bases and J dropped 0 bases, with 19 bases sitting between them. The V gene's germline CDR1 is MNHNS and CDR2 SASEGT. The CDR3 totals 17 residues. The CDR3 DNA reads TGTGCCAGCAGGCGGACCCCCGGGACAAGTAGCACAGATACGCAGTATTTT. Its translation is CASRRTPGTSSTDTQYF.

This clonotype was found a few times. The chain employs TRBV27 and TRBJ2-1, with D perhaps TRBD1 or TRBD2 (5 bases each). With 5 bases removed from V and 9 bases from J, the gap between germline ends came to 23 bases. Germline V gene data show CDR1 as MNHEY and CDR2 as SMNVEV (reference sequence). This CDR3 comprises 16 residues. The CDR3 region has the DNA TGTGCCAGCAGTCAAGGGGCTAGCCTTGGGGGTTTTGAGCAGTTCTTC. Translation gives CASSQGASLGGFEQFF.

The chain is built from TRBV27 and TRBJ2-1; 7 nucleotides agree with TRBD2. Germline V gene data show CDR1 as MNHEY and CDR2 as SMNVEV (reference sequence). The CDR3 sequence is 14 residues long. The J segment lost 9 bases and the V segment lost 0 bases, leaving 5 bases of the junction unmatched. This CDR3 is CASSLSIGGSEQFF. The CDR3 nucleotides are TGTGCCAGCAGTTTATCGATTGGCGGGAGTGAGCAGTTCTTC.

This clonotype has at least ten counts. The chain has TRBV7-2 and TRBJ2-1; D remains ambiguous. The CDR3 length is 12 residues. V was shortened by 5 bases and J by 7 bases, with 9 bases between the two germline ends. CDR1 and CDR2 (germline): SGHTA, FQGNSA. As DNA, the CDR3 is TGTGCCAGCAGCCAGACGAGTAATGAGCAGTTCTTC. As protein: CASSQTSNEQFF.

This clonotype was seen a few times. CDR3 coding DNA: TGTGCCAGCACAGGGACCACCATTGGGAATGAGCAGTTCTTC. Protein: CASTGTTIGNEQFF. The chain uses TRBV2 and TRBJ2-1; possibly TRBD1 or TRBD2 for D (5 bases each). The CDR3 runs to 14 residues. V lost 7 bases and J 7 bases, leaving 17 bases between the germline ends. Germline V gene lookup returns CDR1 SNHLY and CDR2 FYNNEI.

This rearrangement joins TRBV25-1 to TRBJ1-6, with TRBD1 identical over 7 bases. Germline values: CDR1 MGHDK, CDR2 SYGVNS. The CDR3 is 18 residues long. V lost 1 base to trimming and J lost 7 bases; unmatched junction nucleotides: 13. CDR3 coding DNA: TGTGCCAGCAGTGAATGGGGGGCAGGTCGGGACAGAAATTCACCCCTCCACTTT. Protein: CASSEWGAGRDRNSPLHF.

CDR3 DNA sequence: TGTGCCAGCAGCCCAACTAGCGGGAGGGCCATTAGGGAGACCCAGTACTTC. Translating it yields CASSPTSGRAIRETQYF. This chain connects TRBV4-2 to TRBJ2-5, with 13 nucleotides matching TRBD2. This CDR3 is built from 17 residues. Germline CDR1 reads LGHNA; CDR2 reads YNFKEQ. With 4 bases clipped from V and 5 bases from J, the junction kept 10 bases outside the gene matches.

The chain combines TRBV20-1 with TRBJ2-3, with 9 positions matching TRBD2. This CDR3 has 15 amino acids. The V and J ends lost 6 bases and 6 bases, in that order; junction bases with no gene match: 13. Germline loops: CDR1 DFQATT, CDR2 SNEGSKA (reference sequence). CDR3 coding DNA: TGCAGTGCCAGTCGGGCGGGAGGGCCGGGGGATACGCAGTATTTT. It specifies CSASRAGGPGDTQYF.

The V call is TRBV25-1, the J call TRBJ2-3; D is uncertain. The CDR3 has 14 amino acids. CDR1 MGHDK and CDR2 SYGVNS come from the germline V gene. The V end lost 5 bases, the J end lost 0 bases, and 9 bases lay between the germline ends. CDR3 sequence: CASSRSLSTDTQYF. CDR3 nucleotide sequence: TGTGCCAGCAGTCGGAGTCTAAGCACAGATACGCAGTATTTT.

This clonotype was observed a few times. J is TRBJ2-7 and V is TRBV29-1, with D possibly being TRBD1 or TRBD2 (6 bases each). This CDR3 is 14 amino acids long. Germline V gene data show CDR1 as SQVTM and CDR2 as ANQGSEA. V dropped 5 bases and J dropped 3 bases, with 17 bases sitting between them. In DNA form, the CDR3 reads TGCAGCGTTTCCCGCGGAGGGGGTTTCTACGAGCAGTACTTC. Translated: CSVSRGGGFYEQYF.

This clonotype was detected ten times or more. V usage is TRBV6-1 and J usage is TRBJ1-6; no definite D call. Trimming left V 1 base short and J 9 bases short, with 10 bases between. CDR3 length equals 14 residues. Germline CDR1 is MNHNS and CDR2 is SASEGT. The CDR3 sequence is CASSEDAQRSPLHF. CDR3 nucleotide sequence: TGTGCCAGCAGTGAAGACGCCCAGCGTTCACCCCTCCACTTT.

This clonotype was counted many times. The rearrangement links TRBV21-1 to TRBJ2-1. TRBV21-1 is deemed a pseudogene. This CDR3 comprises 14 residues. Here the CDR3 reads CASSRGVSYNEQFF. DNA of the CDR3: TGTGCCAGCAGCAGAGGGGTCTCCTACAATGAGCAGTTCTTC.

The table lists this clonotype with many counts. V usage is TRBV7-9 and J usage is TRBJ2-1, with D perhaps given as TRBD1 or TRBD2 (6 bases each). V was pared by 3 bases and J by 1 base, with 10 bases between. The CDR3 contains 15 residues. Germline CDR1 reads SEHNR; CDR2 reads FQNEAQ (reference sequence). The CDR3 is CASSLRDTSYNEQFF. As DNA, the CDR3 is TGTGCCAGCAGCTTGCGGGACACTTCCTACAATGAGCAGTTCTTC.

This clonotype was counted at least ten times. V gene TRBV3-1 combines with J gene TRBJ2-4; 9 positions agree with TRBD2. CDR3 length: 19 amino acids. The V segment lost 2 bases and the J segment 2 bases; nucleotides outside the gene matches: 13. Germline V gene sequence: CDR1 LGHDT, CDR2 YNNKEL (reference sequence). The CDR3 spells CASSQTRAGGKFSKNIQYF. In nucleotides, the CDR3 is TGTGCCAGCAGCCAAACGAGAGCGGGGGGAAAATTTTCCAAAAACATTCAGTACTTC.

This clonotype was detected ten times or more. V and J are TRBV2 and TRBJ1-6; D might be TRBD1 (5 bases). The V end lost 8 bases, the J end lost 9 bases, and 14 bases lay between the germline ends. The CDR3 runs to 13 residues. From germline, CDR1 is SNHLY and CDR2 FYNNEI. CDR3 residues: CASRDLLGSPLHF. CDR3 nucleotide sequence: TGTGCCAGCCGGGACTTACTAGGTTCACCCCTCCACTTT.

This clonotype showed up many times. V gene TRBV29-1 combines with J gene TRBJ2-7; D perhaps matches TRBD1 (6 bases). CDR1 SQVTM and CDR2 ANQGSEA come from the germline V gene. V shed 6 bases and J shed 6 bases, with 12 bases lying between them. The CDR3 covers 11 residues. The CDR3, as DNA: TGCAGCGTCACACAGGGTGCCGAGCAGTACTTC. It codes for CSVTQGAEQYF.

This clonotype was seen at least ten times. CDR3 DNA: TGTGCCAGCAGTTACTCAGGTAGCGGGAGTAGGAATGAGCAGTTCTTC. It specifies CASSYSGSGSRNEQFF. The chain uses TRBV6-2 or TRBV6-3 and TRBJ2-1, with 9 bases matching TRBD2. V shed 0 bases and J 7 bases; nucleotides not matched to a gene: 7. The V gene's germline CDR1 is MNHEY and CDR2 SVGEGT. There are 16 residues in the CDR3.

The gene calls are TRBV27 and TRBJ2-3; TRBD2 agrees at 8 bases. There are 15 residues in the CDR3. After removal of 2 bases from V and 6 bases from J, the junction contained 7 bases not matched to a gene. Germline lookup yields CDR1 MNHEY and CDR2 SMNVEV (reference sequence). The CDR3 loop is CASSLQSGRWDTQYF. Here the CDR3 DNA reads TGTGCCAGCAGTTTACAGAGCGGGAGATGGGATACGCAGTATTTT.

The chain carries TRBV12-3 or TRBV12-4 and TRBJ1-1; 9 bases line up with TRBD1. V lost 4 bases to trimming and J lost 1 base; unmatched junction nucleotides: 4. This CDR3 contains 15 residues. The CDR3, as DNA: TGTGCCAGCAGTTCCAGGGGACAGGGGAACACTGAAGCTTTCTTT. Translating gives CASSSRGQGNTEAFF.

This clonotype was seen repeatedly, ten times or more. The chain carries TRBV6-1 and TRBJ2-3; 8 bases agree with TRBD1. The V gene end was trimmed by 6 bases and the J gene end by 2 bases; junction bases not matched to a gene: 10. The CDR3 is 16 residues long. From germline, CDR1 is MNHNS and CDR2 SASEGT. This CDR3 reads CASRGTGSGFTDTQYF. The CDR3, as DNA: TGTGCCAGCAGAGGGACAGGATCGGGATTCACAGATACGCAGTATTTT.

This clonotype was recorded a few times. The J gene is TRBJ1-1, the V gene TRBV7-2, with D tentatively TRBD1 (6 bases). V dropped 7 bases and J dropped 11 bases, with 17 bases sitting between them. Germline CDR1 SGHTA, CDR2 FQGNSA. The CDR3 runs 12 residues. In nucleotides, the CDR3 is TGTGCCAGCACCTTTCGTGGGGGGCACGCTTTCTTT. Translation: CASTFRGGHAFF.

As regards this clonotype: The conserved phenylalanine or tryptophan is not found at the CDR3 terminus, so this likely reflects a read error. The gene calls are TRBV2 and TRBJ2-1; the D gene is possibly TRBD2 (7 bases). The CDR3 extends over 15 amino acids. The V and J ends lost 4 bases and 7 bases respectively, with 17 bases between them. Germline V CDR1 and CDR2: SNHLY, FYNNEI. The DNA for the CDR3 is TGTGCCAGCAGTGTGGGTAGTGGGGGGGCGAATGAGCAGTTCTCC. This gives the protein CASSVGSGGANEQFS.

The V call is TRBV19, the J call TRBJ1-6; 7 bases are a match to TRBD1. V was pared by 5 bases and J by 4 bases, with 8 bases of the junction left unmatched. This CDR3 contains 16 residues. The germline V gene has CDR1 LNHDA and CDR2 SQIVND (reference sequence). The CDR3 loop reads CASSHDREGYNSPLHF. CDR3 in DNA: TGTGCCAGTAGTCACGACAGGGAGGGTTATAATTCACCCCTCCACTTT.

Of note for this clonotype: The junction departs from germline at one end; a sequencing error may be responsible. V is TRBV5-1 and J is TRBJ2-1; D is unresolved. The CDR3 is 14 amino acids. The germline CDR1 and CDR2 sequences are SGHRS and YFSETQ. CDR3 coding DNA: TGCGCCAGCAGCTTGGGGCAGCCAGACAATGGGCAGTTCTTC. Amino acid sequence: CASSLGQPDNGQFF. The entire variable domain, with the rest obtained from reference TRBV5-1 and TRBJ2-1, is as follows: KAGVTQTPRYLIKTRGQQVTLSCSPISGHRSVSWYQQTPGQGLQFLFEYFSETQRNKGNFPGRFSGRQFSNSRSEMNVSTLELGDSALYLCASSLGQPDNGQFFGPGTRLTVL.

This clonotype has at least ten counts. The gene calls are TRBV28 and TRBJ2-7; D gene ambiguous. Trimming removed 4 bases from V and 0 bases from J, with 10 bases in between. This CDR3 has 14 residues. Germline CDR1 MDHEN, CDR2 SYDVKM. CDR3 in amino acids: CASSSFPSSYEQYF. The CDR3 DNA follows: TGTGCCAGCAGTTCTTTTCCTAGCTCCTACGAGCAGTACTTC.

As DNA, the CDR3 is TGTGCCAGCAGCCCCGACGGGGACATCACGTCACCCCTCCACTTT. This sequence encodes CASSPDGDITSPLHF. The rearrangement uses TRBV11-2 and TRBJ1-6; a possible D gene is TRBD1 (6 bases). This CDR3 region has 15 residues. V lost 5 bases to trimming and J lost 10 bases, with 18 bases between them. Per the germline V gene, CDR1 is SGHAT and CDR2 is FQNNGV.

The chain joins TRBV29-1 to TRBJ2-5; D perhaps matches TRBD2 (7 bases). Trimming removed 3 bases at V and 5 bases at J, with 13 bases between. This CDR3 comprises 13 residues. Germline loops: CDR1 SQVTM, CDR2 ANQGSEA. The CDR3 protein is CSVDGGRQETQYF. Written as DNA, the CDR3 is TGCAGCGTTGACGGGGGGCGGCAGGAGACCCAGTACTTC.